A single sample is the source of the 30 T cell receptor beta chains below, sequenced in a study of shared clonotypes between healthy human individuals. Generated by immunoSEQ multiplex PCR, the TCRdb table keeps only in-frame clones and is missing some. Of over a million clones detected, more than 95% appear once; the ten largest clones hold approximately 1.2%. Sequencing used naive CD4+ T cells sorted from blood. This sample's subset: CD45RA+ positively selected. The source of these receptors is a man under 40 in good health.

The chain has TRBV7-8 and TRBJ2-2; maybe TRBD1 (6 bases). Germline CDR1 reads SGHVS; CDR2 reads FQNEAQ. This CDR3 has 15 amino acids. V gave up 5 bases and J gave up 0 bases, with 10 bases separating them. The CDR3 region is CASSRTVSNTGELFF. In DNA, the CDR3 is TGTGCCAGCAGCCGGACAGTCTCGAACACCGGGGAGCTGTTTTTT.

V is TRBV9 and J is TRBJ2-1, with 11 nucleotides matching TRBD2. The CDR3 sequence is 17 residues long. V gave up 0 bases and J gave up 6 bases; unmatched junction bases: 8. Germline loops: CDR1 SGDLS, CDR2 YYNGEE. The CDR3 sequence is CASSVDPGLAALNEQFF. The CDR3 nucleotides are TGTGCCAGCAGCGTAGACCCGGGACTAGCGGCGCTCAATGAGCAGTTCTTC.

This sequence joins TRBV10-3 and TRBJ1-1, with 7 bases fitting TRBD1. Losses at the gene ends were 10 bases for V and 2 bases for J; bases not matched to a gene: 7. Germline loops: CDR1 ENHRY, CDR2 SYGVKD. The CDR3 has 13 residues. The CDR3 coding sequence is TGTGCCACTCGACAGGGAGGTAACACTGAAGCTTTCTTT. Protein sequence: CATRQGGNTEAFF.

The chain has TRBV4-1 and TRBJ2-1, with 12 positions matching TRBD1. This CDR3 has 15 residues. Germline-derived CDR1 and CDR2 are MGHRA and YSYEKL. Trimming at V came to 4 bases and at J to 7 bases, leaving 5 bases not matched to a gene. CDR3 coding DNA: TGCGCCAGCAGCCGGTGGGACAGGGGGCTGAATGAGCAGTTCTTC. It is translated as CASSRWDRGLNEQFF.

CDR3 in DNA: TGTGCCAGCACCCGGGACAGGGGTGGCTACACCTTC. This translates into CASTRDRGGYTF. The rearrangement links TRBV6-5 to TRBJ1-2; TRBD1 agrees at 10 bases. CDR3 length: 12 residues. Germline V gene data show CDR1 as MNHEY and CDR2 as SVGAGI. Losses at the gene ends were 7 bases for V and 7 bases for J; bases not matched to a gene: 3.

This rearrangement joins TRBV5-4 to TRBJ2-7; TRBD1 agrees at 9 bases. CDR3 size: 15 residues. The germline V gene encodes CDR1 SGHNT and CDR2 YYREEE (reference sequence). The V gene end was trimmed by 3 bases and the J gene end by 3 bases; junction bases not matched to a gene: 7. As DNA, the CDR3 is TGTGCCAGCAGCTCTAGGACAGGGGATTTCTACGAGCAGTACTTC. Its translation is CASSSRTGDFYEQYF.

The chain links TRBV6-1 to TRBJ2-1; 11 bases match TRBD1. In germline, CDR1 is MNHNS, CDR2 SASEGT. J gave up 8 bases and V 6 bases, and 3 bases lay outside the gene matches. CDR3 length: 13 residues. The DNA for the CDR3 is TGTGCCAGCAGGAGGGACAGGGGGTATGAGCAGTTCTTC. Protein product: CASRRDRGYEQFF.

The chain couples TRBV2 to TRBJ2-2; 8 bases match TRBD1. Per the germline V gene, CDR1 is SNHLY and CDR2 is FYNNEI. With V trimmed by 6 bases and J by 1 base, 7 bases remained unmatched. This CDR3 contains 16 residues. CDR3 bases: TGTGCCAGCAGCAAACTAGACAGGGGGAACACCGGGGAGCTGTTTTTT. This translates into CASSKLDRGNTGELFF.

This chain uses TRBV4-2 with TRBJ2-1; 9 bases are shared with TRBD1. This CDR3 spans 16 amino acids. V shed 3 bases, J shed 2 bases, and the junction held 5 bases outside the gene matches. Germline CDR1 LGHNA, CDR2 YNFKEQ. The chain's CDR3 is CASSQTGTGPYNEQFF. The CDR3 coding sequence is TGTGCCAGCAGCCAGACCGGGACAGGGCCCTACAATGAGCAGTTCTTC.

As DNA, the CDR3 is TGCGCCAGCAGCGCCCGGGTTGGTGAAAAACTGTTTTTT. Translated: CASSARVGEKLFF. The V gene is TRBV5-1, the J gene TRBJ1-4; D is uncertain. Between the trimmed V and J ends, which lost 4 bases and 7 bases, there was a span of 11 bases. The germline gives CDR1 SGHRS, CDR2 YFSETQ. The CDR3 extends over 13 amino acids.

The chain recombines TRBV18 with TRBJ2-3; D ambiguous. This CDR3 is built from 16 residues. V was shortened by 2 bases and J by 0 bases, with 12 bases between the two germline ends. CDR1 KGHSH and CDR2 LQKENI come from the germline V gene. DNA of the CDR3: TGTGCCAGCTCACCAACGGGTTCCCCTAGCACAGATACGCAGTATTTT. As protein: CASSPTGSPSTDTQYF.

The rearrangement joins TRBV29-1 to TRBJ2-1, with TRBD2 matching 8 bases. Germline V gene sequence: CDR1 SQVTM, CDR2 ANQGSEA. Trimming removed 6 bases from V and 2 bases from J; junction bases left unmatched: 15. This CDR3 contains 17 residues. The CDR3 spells CSVISLRGRGAYNEQFF. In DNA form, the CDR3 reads TGCAGCGTAATTTCCCTTCGCGGGCGGGGGGCCTACAATGAGCAGTTCTTC.

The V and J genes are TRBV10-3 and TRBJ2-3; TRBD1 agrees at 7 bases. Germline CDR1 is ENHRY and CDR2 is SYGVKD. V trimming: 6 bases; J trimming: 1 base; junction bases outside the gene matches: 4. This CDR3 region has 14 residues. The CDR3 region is CAIRKGAGTDTQYF. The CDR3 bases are TGTGCCATCAGAAAGGGGGCTGGCACAGATACGCAGTATTTT.

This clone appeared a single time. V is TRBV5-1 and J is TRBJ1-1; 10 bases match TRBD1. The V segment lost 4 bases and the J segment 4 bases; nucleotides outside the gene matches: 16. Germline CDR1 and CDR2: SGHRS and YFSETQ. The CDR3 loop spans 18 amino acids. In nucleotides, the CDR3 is TGCGCCAGCAGCAGCGACAGGGGGCGAATTCAATCGGGCACTGAAGCTTTCTTT. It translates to CASSSDRGRIQSGTEAFF.

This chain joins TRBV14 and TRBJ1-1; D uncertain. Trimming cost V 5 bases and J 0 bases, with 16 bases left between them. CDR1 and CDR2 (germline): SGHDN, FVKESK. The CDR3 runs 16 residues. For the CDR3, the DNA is TGTGCCAGCAGCGCGTATTTGTCAAAGATGAACACTGAAGCTTTCTTT. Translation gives CASSAYLSKMNTEAFF.

The CDR3 loop is CAWRGGATYGYTF. DNA for the CDR3: TGTGCCTGGAGGGGGGGAGCAACTTATGGCTACACCTTC. The chain employs TRBV30 and TRBJ1-2, with D possibly matching TRBD1 (5 bases). The germline CDR1 and CDR2 sequences are GTSNPN and SVGIG (reference sequence). The CDR3 consists of 13 residues. Trimming removed 3 bases at V and 5 bases at J, with 13 bases between.

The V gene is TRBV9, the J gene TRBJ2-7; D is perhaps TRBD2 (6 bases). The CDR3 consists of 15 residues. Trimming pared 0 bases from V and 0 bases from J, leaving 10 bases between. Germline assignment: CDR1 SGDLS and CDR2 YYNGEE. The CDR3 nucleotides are TGTGCCAGCAGCGTAGCTTTCGGGAGCTCCTACGAGCAGTACTTC. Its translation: CASSVAFGSSYEQYF.

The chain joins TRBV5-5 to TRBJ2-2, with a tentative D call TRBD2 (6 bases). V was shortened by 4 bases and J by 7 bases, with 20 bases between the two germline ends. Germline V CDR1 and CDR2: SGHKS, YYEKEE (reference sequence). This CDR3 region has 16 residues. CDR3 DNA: TGTGCCAGCAGCCTGGTCCCCGGGACTGGGGTCGGGGAGCTGTTTTTT. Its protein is CASSLVPGTGVGELFF.

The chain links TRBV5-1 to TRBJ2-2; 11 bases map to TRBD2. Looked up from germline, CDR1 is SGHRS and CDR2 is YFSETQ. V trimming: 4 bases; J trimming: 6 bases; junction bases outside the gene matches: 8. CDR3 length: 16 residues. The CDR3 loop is CASSLLAGENAGELFF. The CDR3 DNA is TGCGCCAGCAGCCTACTAGCGGGAGAGAATGCCGGGGAGCTGTTTTTT.

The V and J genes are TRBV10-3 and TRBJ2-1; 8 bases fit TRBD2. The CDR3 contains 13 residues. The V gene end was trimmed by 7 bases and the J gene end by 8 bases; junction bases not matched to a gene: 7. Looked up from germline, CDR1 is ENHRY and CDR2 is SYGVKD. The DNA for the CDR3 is TGTGCCATCACTCGGGAGGGCCATGATGAGCAGTTCTTC. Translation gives CAITREGHDEQFF.

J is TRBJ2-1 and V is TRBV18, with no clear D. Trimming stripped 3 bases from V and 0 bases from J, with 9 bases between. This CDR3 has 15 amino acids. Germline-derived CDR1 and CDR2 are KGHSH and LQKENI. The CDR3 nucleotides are TGTGCCAGCTCACCGGACGGCTTCTCCTACAATGAGCAGTTCTTC. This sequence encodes CASSPDGFSYNEQFF.

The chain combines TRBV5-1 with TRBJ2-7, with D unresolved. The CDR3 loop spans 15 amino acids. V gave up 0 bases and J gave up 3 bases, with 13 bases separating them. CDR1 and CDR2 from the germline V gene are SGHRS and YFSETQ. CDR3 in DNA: TGCGCCAGCAGCTTGGGTGGGCTAGTTGACTACGAGCAGTACTTC. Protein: CASSLGGLVDYEQYF.

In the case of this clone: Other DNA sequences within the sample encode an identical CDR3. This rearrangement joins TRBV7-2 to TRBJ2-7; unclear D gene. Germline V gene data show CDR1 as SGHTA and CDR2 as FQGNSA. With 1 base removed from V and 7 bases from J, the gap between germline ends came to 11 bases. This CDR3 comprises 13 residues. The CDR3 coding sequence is TGTGCCAGCAGCTTAGGGTCCGGGTTTGAGCAGTACTTC. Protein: CASSLGSGFEQYF.

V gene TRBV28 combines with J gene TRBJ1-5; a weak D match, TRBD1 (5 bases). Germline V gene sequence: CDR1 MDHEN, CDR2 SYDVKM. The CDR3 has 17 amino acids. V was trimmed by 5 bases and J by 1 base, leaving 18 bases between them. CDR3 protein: CASSPWSGTGSNQPQHF. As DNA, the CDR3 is TGTGCCAGCAGTCCCTGGTCTGGTACAGGAAGCAATCAGCCCCAGCATTTT.

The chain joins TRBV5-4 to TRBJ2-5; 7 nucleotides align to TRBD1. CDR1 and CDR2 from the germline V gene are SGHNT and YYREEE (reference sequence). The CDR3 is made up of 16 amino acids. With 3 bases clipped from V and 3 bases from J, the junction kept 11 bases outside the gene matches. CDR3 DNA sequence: TGTGCCAGCAGCTCCCGACAGGGTGGCGTTAAAGAGACCCAGTACTTC. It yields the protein CASSSRQGGVKETQYF.

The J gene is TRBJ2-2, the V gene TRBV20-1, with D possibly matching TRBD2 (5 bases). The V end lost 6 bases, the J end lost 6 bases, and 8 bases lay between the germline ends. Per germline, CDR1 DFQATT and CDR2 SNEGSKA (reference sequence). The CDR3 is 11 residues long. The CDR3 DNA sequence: TGCAGTGCCCCACTAGCCGGGGAGCTGTTTTTT. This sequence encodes CSAPLAGELFF.

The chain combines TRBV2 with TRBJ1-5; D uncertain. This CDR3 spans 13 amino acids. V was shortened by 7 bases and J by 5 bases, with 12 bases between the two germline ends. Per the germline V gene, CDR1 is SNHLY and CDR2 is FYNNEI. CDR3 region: CASKLEGDQPQHF. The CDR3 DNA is TGTGCCAGCAAACTGGAGGGCGATCAGCCCCAGCATTTT. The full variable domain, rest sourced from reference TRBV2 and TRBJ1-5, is EPEVTQTPSHQVTQMGQEVILRCVPISNHLYFYWYRQILGQKVEFLVSFYNNEISEKSEIFDDQFSVERPDGSNFTLKIRSTKLEDSAMYFCASKLEGDQPQHFGDGTRLSIL.

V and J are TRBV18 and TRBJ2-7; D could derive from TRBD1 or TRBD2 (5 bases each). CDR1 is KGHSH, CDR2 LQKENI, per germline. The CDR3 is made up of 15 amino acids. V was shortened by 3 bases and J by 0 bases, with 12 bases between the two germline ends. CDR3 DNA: TGTGCCAGCTCACCGCGAGGGGTGAGCTCCTACGAGCAGTACTTC. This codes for CASSPRGVSSYEQYF.

CDR3 nucleotide sequence: TGTGCCAGCAGCCAAGGGGTAAGGCAGGGGGCGAACGAGCAGTACTTC. Its protein product is CASSQGVRQGANEQYF. This sequence joins TRBV14 and TRBJ2-7; the match to TRBD1 covers 8 bases. The CDR3 is 16 amino acids. Per the germline V gene, CDR1 is SGHDN and CDR2 is FVKESK. The V segment lost 1 base and the J segment 5 bases; nucleotides outside the gene matches: 10. The full variable domain, with the rest looked up from reference TRBV14 and TRBJ2-7, is EAGVTQFPSHSVIEKGQTVTLRCDPISGHDNLYWYRRVMGKEIKFLLHFVKESKQDESGMPNNRFLAERTGGTYSTLKVQPAELEDSGVYFCASSQGVRQGANEQYFGPGTRLTVT.

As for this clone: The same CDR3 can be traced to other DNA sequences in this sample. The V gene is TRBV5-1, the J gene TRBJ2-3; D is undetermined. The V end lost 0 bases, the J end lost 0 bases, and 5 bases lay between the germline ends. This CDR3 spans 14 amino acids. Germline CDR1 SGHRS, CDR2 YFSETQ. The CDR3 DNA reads TGCGCCAGCAGCTTGGACGGTAGCACAGATACGCAGTATTTT. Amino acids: CASSLDGSTDTQYF.